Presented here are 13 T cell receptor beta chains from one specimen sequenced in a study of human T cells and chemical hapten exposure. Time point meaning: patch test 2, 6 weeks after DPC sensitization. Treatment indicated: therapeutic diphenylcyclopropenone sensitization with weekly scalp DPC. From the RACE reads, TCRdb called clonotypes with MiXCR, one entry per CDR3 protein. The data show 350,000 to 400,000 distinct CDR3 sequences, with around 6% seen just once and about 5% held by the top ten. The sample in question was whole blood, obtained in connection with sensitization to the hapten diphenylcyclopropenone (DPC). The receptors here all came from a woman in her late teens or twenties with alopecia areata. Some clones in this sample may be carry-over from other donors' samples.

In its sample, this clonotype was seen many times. CDR3: CASSSYREGNEKLFF. The CDR3 bases are TGTGCCAGCAGCTCCTACAGGGAAGGGAATGAAAAACTGTTTTTT. This rearrangement joins TRBV5-5 to TRBJ1-4; perhaps TRBD1 as D (6 bases). This CDR3 region has 15 residues. V was pared by 3 bases and J by 5 bases, with 14 bases between. Germline-derived CDR1 and CDR2 are SGHKS and YYEKEE (reference sequence).

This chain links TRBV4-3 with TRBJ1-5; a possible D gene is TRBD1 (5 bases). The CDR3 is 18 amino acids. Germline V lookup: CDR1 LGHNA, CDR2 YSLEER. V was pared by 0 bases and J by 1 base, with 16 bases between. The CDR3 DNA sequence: TGCGCCAGCAGCCAAGATCAAGTCAGGGAGGGAAGCAATCAGCCCCAGCATTTT. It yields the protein CASSQDQVREGSNQPQHF.

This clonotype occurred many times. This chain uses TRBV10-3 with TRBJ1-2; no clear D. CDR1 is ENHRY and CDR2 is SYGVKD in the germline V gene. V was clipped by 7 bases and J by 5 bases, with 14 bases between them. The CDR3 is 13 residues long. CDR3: CAIMGGLLYGYTF. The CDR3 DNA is TGTGCCATCATGGGAGGGCTCCTGTATGGCTACACCTTC.

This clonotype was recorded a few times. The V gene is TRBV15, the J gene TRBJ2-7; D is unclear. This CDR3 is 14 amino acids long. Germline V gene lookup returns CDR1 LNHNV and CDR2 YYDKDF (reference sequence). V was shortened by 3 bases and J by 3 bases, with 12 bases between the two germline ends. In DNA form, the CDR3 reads TGTGCCACCAGCAGGGAAAAGGCAGGCTACGAGCAGTACTTC. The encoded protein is CATSREKAGYEQYF.

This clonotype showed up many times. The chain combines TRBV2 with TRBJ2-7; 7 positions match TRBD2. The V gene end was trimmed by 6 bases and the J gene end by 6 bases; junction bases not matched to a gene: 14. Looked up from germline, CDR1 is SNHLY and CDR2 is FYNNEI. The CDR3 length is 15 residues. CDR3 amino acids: CASRSTGTISPEQYF. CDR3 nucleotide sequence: TGTGCCAGCAGATCAACCGGGACTATCTCGCCCGAGCAGTACTTC.

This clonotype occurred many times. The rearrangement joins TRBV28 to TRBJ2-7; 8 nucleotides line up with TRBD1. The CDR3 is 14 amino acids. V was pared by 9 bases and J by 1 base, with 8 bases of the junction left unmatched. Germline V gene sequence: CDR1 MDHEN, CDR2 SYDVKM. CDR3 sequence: CASTADRESYEQYF. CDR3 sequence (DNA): TGTGCCAGTACTGCGGACAGGGAGTCCTACGAGCAGTACTTC.

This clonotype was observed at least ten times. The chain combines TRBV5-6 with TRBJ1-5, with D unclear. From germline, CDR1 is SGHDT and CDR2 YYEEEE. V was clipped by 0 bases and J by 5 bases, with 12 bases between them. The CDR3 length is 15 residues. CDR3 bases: TGTGCCAGCAGCTTGGCCGGGTCGAGAGATCAGCCCCAGCATTTT. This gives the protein CASSLAGSRDQPQHF.

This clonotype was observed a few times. CDR3 bases: TGCAGTGCTACTTCTCTAGACGAGCAGTACTTC. Residues: CSATSLDEQYF. V and J are TRBV20-1 and TRBJ2-7; no clear D gene. This CDR3 has 11 amino acids. The germline V gene has CDR1 DFQATT and CDR2 SNEGSKA (reference sequence). Trimming took 4 bases from V and 5 from J, leaving 9 bases between them.

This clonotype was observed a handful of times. The CDR3 DNA sequence: TGCAGCGTTGAAGTAACAGGGGAGGAGGATGAAAAACTGTTTTTT. Translating gives CSVEVTGEEDEKLFF. This rearrangement joins TRBV29-1 to TRBJ1-4; 7 bases agree with TRBD1. CDR1 is SQVTM, CDR2 ANQGSEA, per germline. CDR3 length: 15 amino acids. The ends lost 1 base at V and 6 bases at J; junction bases unmatched: 8.

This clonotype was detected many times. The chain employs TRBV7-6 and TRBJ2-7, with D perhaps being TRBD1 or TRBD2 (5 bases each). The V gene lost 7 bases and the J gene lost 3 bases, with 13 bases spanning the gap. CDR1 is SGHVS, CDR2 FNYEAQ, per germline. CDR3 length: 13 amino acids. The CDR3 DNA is TGTGCCAGCATCTGGGACGCTCGCTACGAGCAGTACTTC. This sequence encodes CASIWDARYEQYF. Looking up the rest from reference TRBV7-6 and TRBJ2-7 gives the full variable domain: GAGVSQSPRYKVTKRGQDVALRCDPISGHVSLYWYRQALGQGPEFLTYFNYEAQQDKSGLPNDRFSAERPEGSISTLTIQRTEQRDSAMYRCASIWDARYEQYFGPGTRLTVT.

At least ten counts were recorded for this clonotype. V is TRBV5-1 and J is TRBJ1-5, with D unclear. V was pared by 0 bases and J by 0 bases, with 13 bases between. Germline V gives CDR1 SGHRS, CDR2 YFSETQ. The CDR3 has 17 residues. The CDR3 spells CASSLAPGDDSNQPQHF. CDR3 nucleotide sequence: TGCGCCAGCAGCTTGGCCCCGGGAGACGATAGCAATCAGCCCCAGCATTTT.

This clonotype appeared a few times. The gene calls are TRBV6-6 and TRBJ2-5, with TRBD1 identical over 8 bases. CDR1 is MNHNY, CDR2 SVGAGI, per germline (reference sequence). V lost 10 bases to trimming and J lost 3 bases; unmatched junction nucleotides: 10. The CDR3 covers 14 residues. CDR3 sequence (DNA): TGTGCCACCGAGCAAGTGACAGGGGAAGAGACCCAGTACTTC. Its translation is CATEQVTGEETQYF.

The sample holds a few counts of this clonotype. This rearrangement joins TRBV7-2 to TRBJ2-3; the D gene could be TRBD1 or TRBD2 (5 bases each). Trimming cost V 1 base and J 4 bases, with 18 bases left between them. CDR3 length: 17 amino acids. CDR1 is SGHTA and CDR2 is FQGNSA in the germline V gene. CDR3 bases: TGTGCCAGCAGCTTAGTCGGAACAGGAGGATTTGCAGATACGCAGTATTTT. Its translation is CASSLVGTGGFADTQYF.